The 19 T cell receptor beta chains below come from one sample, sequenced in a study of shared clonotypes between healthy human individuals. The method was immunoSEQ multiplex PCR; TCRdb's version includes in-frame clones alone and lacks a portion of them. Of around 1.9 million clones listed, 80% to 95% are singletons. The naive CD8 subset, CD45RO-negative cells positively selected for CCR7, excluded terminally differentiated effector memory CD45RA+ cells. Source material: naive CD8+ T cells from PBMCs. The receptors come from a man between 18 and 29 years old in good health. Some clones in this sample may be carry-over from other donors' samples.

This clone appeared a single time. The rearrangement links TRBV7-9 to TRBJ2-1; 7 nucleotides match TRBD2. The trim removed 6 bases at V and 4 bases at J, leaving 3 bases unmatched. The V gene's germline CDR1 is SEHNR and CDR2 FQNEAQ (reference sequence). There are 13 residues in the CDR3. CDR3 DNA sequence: TGTGCCAGCAGGGGACTAAAATACAATGAGCAGTTCTTC. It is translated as CASRGLKYNEQFF.

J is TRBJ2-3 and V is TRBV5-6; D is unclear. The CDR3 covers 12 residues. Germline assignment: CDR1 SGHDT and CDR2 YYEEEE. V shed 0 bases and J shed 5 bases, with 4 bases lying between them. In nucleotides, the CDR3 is TGTGCCAGCAGCTTGGCAAAAGATACGCAGTATTTT. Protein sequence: CASSLAKDTQYF.

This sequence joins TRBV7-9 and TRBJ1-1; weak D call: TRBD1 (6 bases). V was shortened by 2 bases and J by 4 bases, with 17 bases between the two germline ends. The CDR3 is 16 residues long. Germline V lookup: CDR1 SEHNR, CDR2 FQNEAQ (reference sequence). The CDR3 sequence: CASSLPRVLGGTEAFF. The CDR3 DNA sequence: TGTGCCAGCAGCTTACCCCGGGTTCTAGGGGGCACTGAAGCTTTCTTT.

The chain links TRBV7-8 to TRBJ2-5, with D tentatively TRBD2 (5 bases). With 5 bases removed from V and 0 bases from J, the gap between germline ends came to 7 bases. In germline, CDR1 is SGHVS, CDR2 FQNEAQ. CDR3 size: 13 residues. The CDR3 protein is CASSEDYQETQYF. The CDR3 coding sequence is TGTGCCAGCAGCGAGGACTACCAAGAGACCCAGTACTTC.

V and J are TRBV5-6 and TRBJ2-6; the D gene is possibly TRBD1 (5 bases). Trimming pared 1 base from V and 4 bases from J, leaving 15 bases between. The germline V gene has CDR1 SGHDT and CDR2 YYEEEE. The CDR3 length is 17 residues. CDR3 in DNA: TGTGCCAGCAGCTTGTTAAGGGGCGGTCTCGGGGCCAACGTCCTGACTTTC. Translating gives CASSLLRGGLGANVLTF.

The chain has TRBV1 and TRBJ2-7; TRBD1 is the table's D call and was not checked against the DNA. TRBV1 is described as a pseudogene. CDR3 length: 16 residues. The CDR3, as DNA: TGCACCAGCAGCCCCTCCTCCGGGACAGGGTCCTACGAGCAGTACTTC. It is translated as CTSSPSSGTGSYEQYF.

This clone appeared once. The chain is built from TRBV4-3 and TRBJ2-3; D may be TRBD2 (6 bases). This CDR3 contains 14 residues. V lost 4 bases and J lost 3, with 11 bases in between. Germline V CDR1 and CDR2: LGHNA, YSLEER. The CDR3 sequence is CASSLSEGTDTQYF. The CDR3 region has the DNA TGCGCCAGCAGCCTCTCGGAGGGTACAGATACGCAGTATTTT.

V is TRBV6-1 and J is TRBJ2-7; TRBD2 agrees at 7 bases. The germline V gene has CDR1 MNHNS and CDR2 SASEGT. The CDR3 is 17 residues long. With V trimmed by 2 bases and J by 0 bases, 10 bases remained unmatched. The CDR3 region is CASSEPVWSSGSYEQYF. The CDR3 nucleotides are TGTGCCAGCAGTGAACCCGTTTGGTCTAGCGGCTCCTACGAGCAGTACTTC.

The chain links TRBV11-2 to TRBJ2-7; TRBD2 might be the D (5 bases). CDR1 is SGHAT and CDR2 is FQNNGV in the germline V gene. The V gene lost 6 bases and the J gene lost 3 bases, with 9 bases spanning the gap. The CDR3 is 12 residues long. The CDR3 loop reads CASRDSGYEQYF. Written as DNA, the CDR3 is TGTGCCAGCAGGGACTCTGGCTACGAGCAGTACTTC. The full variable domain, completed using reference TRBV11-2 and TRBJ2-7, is EAGVAQSPRYKIIEKRQSVAFWCNPISGHATLYWYQQILGQGPKLLIQFQNNGVVDDSQLPKDRFSAERLKGVDSTLKIQPAKLEDSAVYLCASRDSGYEQYFGPGTRLTVT.

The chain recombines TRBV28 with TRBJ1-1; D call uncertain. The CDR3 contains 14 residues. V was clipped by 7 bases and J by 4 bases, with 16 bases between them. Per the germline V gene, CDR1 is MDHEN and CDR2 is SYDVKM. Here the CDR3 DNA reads TGTGCCAGCAAGCTTGATGGTCAACTCACTGAAGCTTTCTTT. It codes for CASKLDGQLTEAFF.

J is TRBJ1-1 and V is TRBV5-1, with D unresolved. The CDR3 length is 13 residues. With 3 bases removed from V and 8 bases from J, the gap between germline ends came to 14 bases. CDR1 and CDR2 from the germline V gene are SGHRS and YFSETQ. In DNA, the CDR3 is TGCGCCAGCAGCTACTCCCGGGCCCGAGAAGCTTTCTTT. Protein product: CASSYSRAREAFF.

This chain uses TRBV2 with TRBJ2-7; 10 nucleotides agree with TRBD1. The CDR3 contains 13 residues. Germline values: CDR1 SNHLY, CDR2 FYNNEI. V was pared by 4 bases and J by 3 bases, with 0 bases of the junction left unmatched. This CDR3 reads CASSGTGGYEQYF. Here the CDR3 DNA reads TGTGCCAGCAGTGGGACAGGGGGCTACGAGCAGTACTTC.

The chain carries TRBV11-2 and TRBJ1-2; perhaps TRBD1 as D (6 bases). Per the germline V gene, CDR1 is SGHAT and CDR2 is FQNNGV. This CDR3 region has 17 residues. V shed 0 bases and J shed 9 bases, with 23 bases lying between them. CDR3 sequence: CASSLDPVLDSSFSYTF. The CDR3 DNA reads TGTGCCAGCAGCTTAGACCCCGTCCTGGACAGTTCGTTTAGCTACACCTTC.

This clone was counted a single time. The CDR3 loop is CASSLYKNLNTEAFF. As DNA, the CDR3 is TGTGCCAGCAGCCTTTACAAGAATTTGAACACTGAAGCTTTCTTT. This chain joins TRBV7-2 and TRBJ1-1; no clear D gene. V was cut by 5 bases and J by 0 bases, with 13 bases left in between. Germline V gives CDR1 SGHTA, CDR2 FQGNSA. The CDR3 has 15 residues.

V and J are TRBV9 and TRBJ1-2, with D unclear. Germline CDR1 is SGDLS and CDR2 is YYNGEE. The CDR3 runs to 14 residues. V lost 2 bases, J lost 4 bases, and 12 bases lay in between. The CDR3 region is CASSVADGVYGYTF. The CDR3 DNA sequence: TGTGCCAGCAGCGTGGCCGACGGAGTCTATGGCTACACCTTC.

In DNA, the CDR3 is TGTGCCGCCGGCGGATACTACGAGCAGTACTTC. Translated, it gives CAAGGYYEQYF. V is TRBV6-1 and J is TRBJ2-7; D remains ambiguous. From germline, CDR1 is MNHNS and CDR2 SASEGT. Trimming took off 11 bases at V and 3 bases at J, with 11 bases between the two ends. This CDR3 contains 11 residues.

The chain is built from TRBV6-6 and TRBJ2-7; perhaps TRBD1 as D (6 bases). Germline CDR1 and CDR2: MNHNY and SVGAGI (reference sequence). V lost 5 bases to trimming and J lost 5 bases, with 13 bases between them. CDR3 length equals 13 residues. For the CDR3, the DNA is TGTGCCAGCAGTCATATCAGGGGCGACGAGCAGTACTTC. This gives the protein CASSHIRGDEQYF.

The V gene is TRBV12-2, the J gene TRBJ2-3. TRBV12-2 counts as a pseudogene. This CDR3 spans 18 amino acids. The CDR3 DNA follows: TGTGCAAGTCGCTTAGTGGATTCGGGGACCCAAGTTGAAGATACGCAGTATTTT. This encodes CASRLVDSGTQVEDTQYF.

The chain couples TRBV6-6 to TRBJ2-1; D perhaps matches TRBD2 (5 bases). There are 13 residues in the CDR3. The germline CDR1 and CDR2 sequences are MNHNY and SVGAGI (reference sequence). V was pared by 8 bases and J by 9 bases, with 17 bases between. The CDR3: CASAGYLFGEQFF. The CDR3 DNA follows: TGTGCCAGCGCGGGTTATTTGTTTGGTGAGCAGTTCTTC.